This T cell receptor (beta chain) was documented in a study of T cell responses to AZD1222 COVID-19 vaccine. Study results and limitations: The donors showed a predominance of white British ancestry and of females, with possible underestimation of clonal diversity. Increases in Spike-specific TCR breadth and depth were seen after two AZD1222 doses. Only five or six people who got AZD1222 tested seropositive at baseline.

CDR3 length equals 15 residues. Germline CDR1 reads LGHNA; CDR2 reads YSLEER. Comment on this clone: The antigen remains unidentified. Mismatch with germline at one junction end may stem from a read error.

Repertoires were generated with immunoSEQ multiplex PCR, while TCRdb's copy carries only in-frame clones and drops some. The table lists about 82,000 clones, around nine tenths of them singletons, with less than 4% in the top ten. Material: peripheral blood, obtained 28 days after the second AZD1222 dose. The rearrangement links TRBV4-3 to TRBJ2-7; the D gene is possibly TRBD1 (5 bases). The sequence was obtained from an adult who received the AZD1222 COVID-19 vaccine. The CDR3 bases are TGCGCCAGCAGCCAAGAGTCGGCCAGGGCCTACGGGCAGTACTTC. This sequence encodes CASSQESARAYGQYF.